This record looks at one T cell receptor (beta chain) sequence and its context. The entry originates in a study of cytomegalovirus exposure and HLA in healthy donors. CDR1 is MNHNY, CDR2 SVGAGI, per germline (reference sequence). The CDR3 is 15 residues long. The V gene lost 0 bases and the J gene lost 4 bases, with 9 bases spanning the gap. 60 Vbeta and 13 Jbeta primers were used in PCR. The assay was immunoSEQ multiplex PCR, and TCRdb's table has in-frame clones only and misses some. The repertoire holds roughly 180,000 clones, with roughly 80% as singletons. Specimen: PBMCs. This sequence joins TRBV6-6 and TRBJ1-4, with D tentatively TRBD1 (5 bases). This receptor was obtained from a woman between 18 and 29 years old in good health and CMV-seronegative. The CDR3 bases are TGTGCCAGCAGTTACTCGGGGCGGATTAATGAAAAACTGTTTTTT. Encoded protein: CASSYSGRINEKLFF.